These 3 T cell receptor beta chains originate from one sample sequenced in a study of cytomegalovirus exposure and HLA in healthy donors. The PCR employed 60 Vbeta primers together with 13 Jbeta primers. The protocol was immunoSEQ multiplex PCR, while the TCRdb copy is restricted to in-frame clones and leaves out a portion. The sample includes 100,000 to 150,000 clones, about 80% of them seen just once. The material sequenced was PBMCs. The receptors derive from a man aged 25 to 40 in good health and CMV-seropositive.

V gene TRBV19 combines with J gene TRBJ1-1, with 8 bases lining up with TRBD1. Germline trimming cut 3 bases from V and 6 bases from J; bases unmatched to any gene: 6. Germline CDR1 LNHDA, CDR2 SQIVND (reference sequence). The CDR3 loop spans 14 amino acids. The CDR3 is CASSMDREVSEAFF. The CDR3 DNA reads TGTGCCAGTAGTATGGACAGGGAAGTGTCTGAAGCTTTCTTT. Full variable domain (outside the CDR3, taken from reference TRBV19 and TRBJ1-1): DGGITQSPKYLFRKEGQNVTLSCEQNLNHDAMYWYRQDPGQGLRLIYYSQIVNDFQKGDIAEGYSVSREKKESFPLTVTSAQKNPTAFYLCASSMDREVSEAFFGQGTRLTVV.

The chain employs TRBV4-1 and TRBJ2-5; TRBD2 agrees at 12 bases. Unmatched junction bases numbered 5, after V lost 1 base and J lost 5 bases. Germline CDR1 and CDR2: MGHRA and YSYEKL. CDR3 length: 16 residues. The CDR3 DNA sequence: TGCGCCAGCAGCCAAGCCCTAGCGGGGGGGGTGGAGACCCAGTACTTC. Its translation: CASSQALAGGVETQYF.

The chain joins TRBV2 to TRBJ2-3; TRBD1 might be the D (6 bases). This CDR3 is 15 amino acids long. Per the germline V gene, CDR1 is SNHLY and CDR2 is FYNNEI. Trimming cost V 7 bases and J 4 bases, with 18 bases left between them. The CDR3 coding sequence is TGTGCCAGCAACCCGGAGAGGGGGACCTCAGATACGCAGTATTTT. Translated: CASNPERGTSDTQYF. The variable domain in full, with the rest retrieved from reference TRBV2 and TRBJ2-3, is EPEVTQTPSHQVTQMGQEVILRCVPISNHLYFYWYRQILGQKVEFLVSFYNNEISEKSEIFDDQFSVERPDGSNFTLKIRSTKLEDSAMYFCASNPERGTSDTQYFGPGTRLTVL.